A selection of T cell receptor beta chains follows, all from one sample in a study of stem cell transplantation in POMP-related autoinflammatory disease. The table came from immunoSEQ multiplex PCR; TCRdb's copy has only in-frame clones and leaves some out. The table records tens of thousands of clones, just over 90% of them present only once. The sample here was CD4+ T cells from PBMCs, taken after stem cell transplantation. The receptors were gathered from a human patient with POMP-related autoinflammation and immune dysregulation (PRAID). The T cells may partly be graft donor cells. Each CDR3 is given with its conserved first and last residue. A D gene is named only where the DNA matches it firmly. A row's size may be missing; if present it is once, few, many or a size class.

d_call	clone_size	v_call	j_call	cdr3_aa	cdr3_nt
-	-	TRBV2	TRBJ2-5	CASSERVYQETQYF	TGTGCCAGCAGTGAAAGGGTGTACCAAGAGACCCAGTACTTC
-	-	TRBV10-3	TRBJ2-7	CAISPLTGDSSYEQYF	TGTGCCATATCGCCCTTGACAGGTGATAGCTCCTACGAGCAGTACTTC
TRBD2	-	TRBV9	TRBJ2-7	CASSVVAGGVNYEQYF	TGTGCCAGCAGCGTAGTCGCTGGGGGGGTCAACTACGAGCAGTACTTC
-	once	TRBV3-1/TRBV3-2	TRBJ2-5	CASSQVNFGRTSQYF	TGTGCCAGCAGCCAAGTCAACTTCGGGAGAACGTCCCAGTACTTC
-	-	TRBV7-9	TRBJ2-7	CASSLGPGTNYEQYF	TGTGCCAGCAGCTTAGGCCCAGGGACAAACTACGAGCAGTACTTC
-	-	TRBV28	TRBJ1-5	CASGNRDISNQPQHF	TGTGCCAGCGGGAACCGGGACATTAGCAATCAGCCCCAGCATTTT
-	-	TRBV6-5	TRBJ1-1	CASSSGMWVLNTEAFF	TGTGCCAGCAGTTCGGGTATGTGGGTACTCAACACTGAAGCTTTCTTT
TRBD2	-	TRBV24-1	TRBJ2-1	CATSDSTSGPYNEQFF	TGTGCCACCAGTGATTCCACTAGCGGTCCCTACAATGAGCAGTTCTTC
-	-	TRBV21-1	TRBJ2-2	CASKGTGHTGELFF	TGTGCCAGCAAGGGGACAGGGCACACCGGGGAGCTGTTTTTT
-	-	TRBV18	TRBJ2-3	CASSPLDLNGDTQYF	TGTGCCAGCTCACCATTAGACCTAAACGGTGATACGCAGTATTTT
-	-	TRBV6-5	TRBJ2-2	CASSLGPPVTGELFF	TGTGCCAGCAGTTTGGGTCCCCCGGTGACCGGGGAGCTGTTTTTT
-	-	TRBV7-9	TRBJ2-2	CASNPPLTATGELFF	TGTGCCAGCAATCCCCCCTTGACAGCCACCGGGGAGCTGTTTTTT
TRBD2	-	TRBV18	TRBJ2-1	CASSPLAGDEQFF	TGTGCCAGCTCACCCCTAGCGGGGGATGAGCAGTTCTTC
-	once	TRBV19	TRBJ1-4	CASSIVPGPTPEKLFF	TGTGCCAGTAGTATCGTACCCGGCCCCACTCCTGAAAAACTGTTTTTT
-	-	TRBV7-9	TRBJ2-7	CASIKEILGGEQYF	TGTGCCAGCATCAAGGAAATTCTTGGGGGCGAGCAGTACTTC
TRBD1	-	TRBV6-5	TRBJ2-5	CASSSLQGAGETQYF	TGTGCCAGCAGTAGCCTACAGGGGGCGGGAGAGACCCAGTACTTC
TRBD2	-	TRBV19	TRBJ2-3	CASSIPRAGGPADTQYF	TGTGCCAGTAGTATCCCCCGAGCGGGGGGGCCTGCAGATACGCAGTATTTT
-	-	TRBV28	TRBJ1-5	CASSLDNNQPQHF	TGTGCCAGCAGCCTGGACAACAATCAGCCCCAGCATTTT
TRBD2	-	TRBV10-2	TRBJ2-7	CAIRLAGSLEQYF	TGCGCCATTCGGTTAGCGGGAAGTTTGGAGCAGTACTTC
-	-	TRBV28	TRBJ1-6	CASSSPREANSPLHF	TGTGCCAGCAGCTCCCCCCGAGAGGCTAATTCACCCCTCCACTTT